This T cell receptor beta chain was observed in a study of T cells in narcolepsy. Study-level information: Patients with NT1 or NT2 and healthy control donors were enrolled.

The assay was immunoSEQ multiplex PCR, and TCRdb's table has in-frame clones only and misses some. The repertoire consists of some 29,000 clones, with 80% to 90% occurring once and the leading ten covering under 1%. Germline lookup yields CDR1 SEHNR and CDR2 FQNEAQ (reference sequence). The V and J ends lost 3 bases and 1 base respectively, with 6 bases between them. The CDR3 totals 13 residues. The chain recombines TRBV7-9 with TRBJ1-1; D not certain. What was sequenced was memory (CD45RA-) CD4+ T cells from blood. This TCR came from a human donor in good health. This chain's CDR3 is CASSLGKNTEAFF. In DNA form, the CDR3 reads TGTGCCAGCAGCTTGGGCAAGAACACTGAAGCTTTCTTT.